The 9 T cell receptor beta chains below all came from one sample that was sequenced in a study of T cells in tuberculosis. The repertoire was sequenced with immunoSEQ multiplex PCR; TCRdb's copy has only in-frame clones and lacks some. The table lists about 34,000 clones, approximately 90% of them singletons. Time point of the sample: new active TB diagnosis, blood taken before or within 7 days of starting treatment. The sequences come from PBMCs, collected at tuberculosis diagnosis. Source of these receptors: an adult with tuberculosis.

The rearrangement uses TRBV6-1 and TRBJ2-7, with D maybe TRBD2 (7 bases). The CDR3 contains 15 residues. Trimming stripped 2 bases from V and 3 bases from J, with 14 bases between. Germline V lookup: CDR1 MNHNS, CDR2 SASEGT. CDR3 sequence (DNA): TGTGCCAGCAGTGAATGGGGGGGCGATTACTACGAGCAGTACTTC. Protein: CASSEWGGDYYEQYF.

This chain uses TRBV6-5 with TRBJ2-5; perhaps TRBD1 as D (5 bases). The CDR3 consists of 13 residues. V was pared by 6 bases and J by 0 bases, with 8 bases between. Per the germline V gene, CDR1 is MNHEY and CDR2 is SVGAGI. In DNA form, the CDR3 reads TGTGCCAGCAGAAAGACAGACCAAGAGACCCAGTACTTC. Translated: CASRKTDQETQYF.

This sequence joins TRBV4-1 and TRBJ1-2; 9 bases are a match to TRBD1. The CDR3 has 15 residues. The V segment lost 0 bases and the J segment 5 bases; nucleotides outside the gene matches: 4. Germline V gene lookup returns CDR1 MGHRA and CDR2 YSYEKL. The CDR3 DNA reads TGCGCCAGCAGCCAAGAATATGACAGGGGGTATGGCTACACCTTC. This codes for CASSQEYDRGYGYTF.

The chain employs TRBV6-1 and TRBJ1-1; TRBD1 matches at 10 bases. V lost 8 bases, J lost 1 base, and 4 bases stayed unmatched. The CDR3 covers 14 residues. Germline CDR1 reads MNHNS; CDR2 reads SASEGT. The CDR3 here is CASGDRGWNTEAFF. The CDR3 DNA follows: TGTGCCAGCGGGGACAGGGGATGGAACACTGAAGCTTTCTTT.

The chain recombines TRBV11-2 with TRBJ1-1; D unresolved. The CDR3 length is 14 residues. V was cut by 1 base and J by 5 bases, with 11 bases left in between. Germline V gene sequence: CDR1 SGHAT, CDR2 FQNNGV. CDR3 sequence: CASSLVSGRTEAFF. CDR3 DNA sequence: TGTGCCAGCAGCTTAGTTTCGGGGAGAACTGAAGCTTTCTTT.

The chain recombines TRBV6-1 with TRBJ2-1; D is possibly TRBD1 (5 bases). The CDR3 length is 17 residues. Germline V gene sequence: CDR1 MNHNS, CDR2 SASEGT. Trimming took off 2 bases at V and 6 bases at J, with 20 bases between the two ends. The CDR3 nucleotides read TGTGCCAGCAGTGAAACCAGACAGCCCTGGACCCTCAATGAGCAGTTCTTC. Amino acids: CASSETRQPWTLNEQFF.

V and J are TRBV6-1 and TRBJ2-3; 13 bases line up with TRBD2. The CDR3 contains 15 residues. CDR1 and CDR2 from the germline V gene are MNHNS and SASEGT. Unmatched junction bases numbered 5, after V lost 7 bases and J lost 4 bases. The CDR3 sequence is CASTRTSGGADTQYF. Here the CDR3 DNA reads TGTGCCAGCACGCGTACTAGCGGGGGGGCAGATACGCAGTATTTT.

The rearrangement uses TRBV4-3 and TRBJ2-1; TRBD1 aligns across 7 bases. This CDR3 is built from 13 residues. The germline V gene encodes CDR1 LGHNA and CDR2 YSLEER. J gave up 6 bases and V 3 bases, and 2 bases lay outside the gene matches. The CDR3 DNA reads TGCGCCAGCAGCCATTACAGGGGCAATGAGCAGTTCTTC. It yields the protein CASSHYRGNEQFF.

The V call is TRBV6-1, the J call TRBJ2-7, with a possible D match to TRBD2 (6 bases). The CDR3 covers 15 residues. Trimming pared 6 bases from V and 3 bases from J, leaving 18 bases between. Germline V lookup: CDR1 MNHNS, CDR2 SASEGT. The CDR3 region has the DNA TGTGCCAGCAGCCTCGGGGAGGCCCCCCGCTACGAGCAGTACGTC. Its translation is CASSLGEAPRYEQYV.